This T cell receptor (beta chain) was sequenced during a study of T cell repertoires in cytomegalovirus infection. Study summary: Matching HLA type, along with CMV infection, was indicated by public TCR beta signatures.

Broader study findings: Carriers of CMV plus the relevant HLA were identified by cumulative public TCR beta family frequency. Clonotype analysis showed dominance of the ex vivo response by HLA-C-restricted CMV-specific TCR beta clonotypes.

TCRdb re-called the reads through MiXCR, storing one row per CDR3 protein. This sample has about 180,000 distinct CDR3 sequences, with 17% found just once. Worth noting for this clonotype: Its cognate antigen is unknown.

Between the trimmed V and J ends, which lost 2 bases and 1 base, there was a span of 11 bases. The CDR3 length is 15 residues. The germline V gene has CDR1 SGHVS and CDR2 FQNEAQ. The specimen was CD8+ T cells from PBMCs. V usage is TRBV7-8 and J usage is TRBJ1-1; D remains unclear. This TCR was recovered from a human donor in good health (CMV status not recorded). Some clones in this sample may be carry-over from other donors' samples. CDR3 protein: CASSLIGTTNTEAFF. The CDR3 coding sequence is TGTGCCAGCAGCTTAATCGGCACAACGAACACTGAAGCTTTCTTT.